This T cell receptor (beta chain) was retrieved from a study of blood T cell repertoires in COVID-19. Study information: Sites in the United States, Italy and Spain provided acute and convalescent COVID-19 samples. PBMCs, B-cell-depleted T cells, or T cells were the source of the cDNA or gDNA that made up the material.

Germline lookup yields CDR1 SQVTM and CDR2 ANQGSEA. The CDR3 has 12 amino acids. V lost 3 bases and J lost 4, with 9 bases in between. Per the study methods: Researchers report that nucleated cell counts were estimated from reference gene primer amplification. Libraries were prepared by immunoSEQ multiplex PCR; TCRdb keeps only in-frame clonotypes and omits some of them. The DNA gave D and trimming, while V, J and clone size come from that table. There are 100,000 or so clones in the sample; about 90% occur only once, and around 10% lies in the top ten. This clonotype was obtained from a woman aged 25 to 39 with acute or convalescent COVID-19. This chain connects TRBV29-1 to TRBJ1-2, with D possibly matching TRBD1 (5 bases). Sequencing was done on a sample of peripheral blood. The CDR3 region is CSVDGGIYGYTF. The DNA of the CDR3 is TGCAGCGTTGACGGGGGAATCTATGGCTACACCTTC.